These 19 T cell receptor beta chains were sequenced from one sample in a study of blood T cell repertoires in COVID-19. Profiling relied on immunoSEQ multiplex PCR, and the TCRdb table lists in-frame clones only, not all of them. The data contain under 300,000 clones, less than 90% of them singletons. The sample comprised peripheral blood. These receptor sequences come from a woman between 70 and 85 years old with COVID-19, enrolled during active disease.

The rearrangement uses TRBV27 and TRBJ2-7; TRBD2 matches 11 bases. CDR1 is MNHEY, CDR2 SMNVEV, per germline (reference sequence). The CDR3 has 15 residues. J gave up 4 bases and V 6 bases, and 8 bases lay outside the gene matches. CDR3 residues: CASSQTTSGGYEQYF. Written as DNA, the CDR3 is TGTGCCAGCAGCCAAACTACTAGCGGGGGTTACGAGCAGTACTTC.

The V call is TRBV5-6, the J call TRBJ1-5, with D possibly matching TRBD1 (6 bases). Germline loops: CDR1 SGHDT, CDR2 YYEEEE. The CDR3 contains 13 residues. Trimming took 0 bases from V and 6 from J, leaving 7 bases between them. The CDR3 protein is CASSLEGGQPQHF. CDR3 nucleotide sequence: TGTGCCAGCAGCTTGGAAGGGGGTCAGCCCCAGCATTTT.

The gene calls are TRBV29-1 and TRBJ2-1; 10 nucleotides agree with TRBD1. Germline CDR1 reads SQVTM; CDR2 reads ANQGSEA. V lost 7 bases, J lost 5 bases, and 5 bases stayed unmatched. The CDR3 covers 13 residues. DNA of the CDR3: TGCAGCGCCCCGGGACAGGGGAACAATGAGCAGTTCTTC. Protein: CSAPGQGNNEQFF.

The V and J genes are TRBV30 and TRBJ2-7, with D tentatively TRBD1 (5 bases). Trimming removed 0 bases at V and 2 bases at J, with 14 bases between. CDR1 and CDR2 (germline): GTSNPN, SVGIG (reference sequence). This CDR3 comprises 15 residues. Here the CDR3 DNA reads TGTGCCTGGAGTGTAGAGGAACAGGTCCCCTACGAGCAGTACTTC. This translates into CAWSVEEQVPYEQYF.

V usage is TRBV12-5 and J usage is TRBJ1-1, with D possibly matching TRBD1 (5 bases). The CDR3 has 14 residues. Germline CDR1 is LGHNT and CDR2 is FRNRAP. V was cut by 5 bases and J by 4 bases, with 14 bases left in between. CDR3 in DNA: TGTGCTAGTGGTGGCGGGGCGATAGGCACTGAAGCTTTCTTT. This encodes CASGGGAIGTEAFF.

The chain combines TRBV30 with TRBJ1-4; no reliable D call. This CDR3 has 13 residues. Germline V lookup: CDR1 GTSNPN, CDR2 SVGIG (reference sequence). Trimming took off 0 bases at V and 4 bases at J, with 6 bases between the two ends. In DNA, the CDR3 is TGTGCCTGGAGTGTAACTGGTAATGAAAAACTGTTTTTT. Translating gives CAWSVTGNEKLFF.

DNA of the CDR3: TGTGCCAGCAGTTTAGCAGGGCTAGGAAACACCATATATTTT. It encodes CASSLAGLGNTIYF. The rearrangement joins TRBV28 to TRBJ1-3; TRBD1 might be the D (5 bases). The CDR3 runs to 14 residues. The V end lost 2 bases, the J end lost 4 bases, and 9 bases lay between the germline ends. Germline lookup yields CDR1 MDHEN and CDR2 SYDVKM.

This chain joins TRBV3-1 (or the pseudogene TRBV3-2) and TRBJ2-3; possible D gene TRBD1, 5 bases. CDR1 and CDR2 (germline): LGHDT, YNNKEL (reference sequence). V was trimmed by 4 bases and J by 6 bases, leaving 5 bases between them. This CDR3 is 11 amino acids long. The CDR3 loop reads CASSPGDTQYF. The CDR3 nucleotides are TGTGCCAGCAGCCCAGGGGATACGCAGTATTTT.

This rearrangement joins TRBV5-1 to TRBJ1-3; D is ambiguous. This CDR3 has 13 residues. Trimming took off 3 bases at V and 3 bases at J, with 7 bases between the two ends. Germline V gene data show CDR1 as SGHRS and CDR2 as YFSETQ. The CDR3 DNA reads TGCGCCAGCAGCTCCTATGATGGAAACACCATATATTTT. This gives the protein CASSSYDGNTIYF.

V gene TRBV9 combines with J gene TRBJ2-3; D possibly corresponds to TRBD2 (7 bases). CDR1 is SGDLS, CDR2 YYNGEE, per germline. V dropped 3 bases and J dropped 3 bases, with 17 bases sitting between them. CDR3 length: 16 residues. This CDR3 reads CASSAVDGGPTDTQYF. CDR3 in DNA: TGTGCCAGCAGCGCAGTTGACGGGGGGCCGACAGATACGCAGTATTTT.

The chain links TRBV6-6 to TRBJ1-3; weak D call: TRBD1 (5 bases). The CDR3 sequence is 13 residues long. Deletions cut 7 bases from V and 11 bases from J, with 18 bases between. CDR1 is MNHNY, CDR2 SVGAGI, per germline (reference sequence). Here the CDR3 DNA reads TGTGCCAGCATCCAGATCCAGGGTGCGGCCATATATTTT. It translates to CASIQIQGAAIYF.

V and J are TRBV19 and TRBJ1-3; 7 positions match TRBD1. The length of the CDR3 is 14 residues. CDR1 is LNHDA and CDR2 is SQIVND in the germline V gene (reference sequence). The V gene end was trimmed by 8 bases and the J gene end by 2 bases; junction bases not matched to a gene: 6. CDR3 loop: CASSKQGPGNTIYF. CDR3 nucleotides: TGTGCCAGTTCCAAACAGGGGCCTGGAAACACCATATATTTT.

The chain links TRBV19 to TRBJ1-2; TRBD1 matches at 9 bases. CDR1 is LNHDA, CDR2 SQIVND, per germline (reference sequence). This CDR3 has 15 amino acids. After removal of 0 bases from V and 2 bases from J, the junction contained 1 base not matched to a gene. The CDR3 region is CASSIEDRGNYGYTF. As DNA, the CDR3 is TGTGCCAGTAGTATAGAAGACAGGGGGAACTATGGCTACACCTTC.

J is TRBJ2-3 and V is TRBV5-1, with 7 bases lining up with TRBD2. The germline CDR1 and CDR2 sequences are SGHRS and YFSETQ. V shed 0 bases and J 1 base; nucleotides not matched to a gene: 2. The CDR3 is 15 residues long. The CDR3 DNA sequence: TGCGCCAGCAGCTTGGCAACTAGCGGCACAGATACGCAGTATTTT. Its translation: CASSLATSGTDTQYF. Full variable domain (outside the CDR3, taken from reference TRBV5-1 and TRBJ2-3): KAGVTQTPRYLIKTRGQQVTLSCSPISGHRSVSWYQQTPGQGLQFLFEYFSETQRNKGNFPGRFSGRQFSNSRSEMNVSTLELGDSALYLCASSLATSGTDTQYFGPGTRLTVL.

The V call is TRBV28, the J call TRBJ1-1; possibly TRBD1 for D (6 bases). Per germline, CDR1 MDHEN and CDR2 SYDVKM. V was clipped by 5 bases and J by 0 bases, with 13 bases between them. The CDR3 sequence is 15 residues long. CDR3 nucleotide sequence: TGTGCCAGCAGTAAAAGGACAGCGTTGAACACTGAAGCTTTCTTT. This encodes CASSKRTALNTEAFF.

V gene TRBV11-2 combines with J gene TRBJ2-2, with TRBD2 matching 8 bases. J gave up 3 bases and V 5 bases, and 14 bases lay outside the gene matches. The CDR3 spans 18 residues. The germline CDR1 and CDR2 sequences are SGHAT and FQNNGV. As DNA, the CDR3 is TGTGCCAGCAGCCGCCGTCCCGGGGGGGCCCGGGACACCGGGGAGCTGTTTTTT. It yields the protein CASSRRPGGARDTGELFF.

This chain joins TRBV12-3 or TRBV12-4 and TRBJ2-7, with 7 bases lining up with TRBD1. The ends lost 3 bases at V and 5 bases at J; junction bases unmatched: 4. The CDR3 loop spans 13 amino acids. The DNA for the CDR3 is TGTGCCAGCAGTTTGGCCAGGGGGAACGAGCAGTACTTC. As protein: CASSLARGNEQYF.

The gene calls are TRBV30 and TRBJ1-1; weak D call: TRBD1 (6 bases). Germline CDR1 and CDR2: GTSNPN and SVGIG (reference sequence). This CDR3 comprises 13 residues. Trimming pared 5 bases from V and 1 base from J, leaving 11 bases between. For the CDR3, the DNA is TGTGCCTGGGGGGGACATCGGAACACTGAAGCTTTCTTT. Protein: CAWGGHRNTEAFF.

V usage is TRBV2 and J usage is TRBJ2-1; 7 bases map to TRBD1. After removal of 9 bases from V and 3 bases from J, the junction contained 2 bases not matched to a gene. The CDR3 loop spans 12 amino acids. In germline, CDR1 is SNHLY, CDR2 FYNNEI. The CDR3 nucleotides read TGTGCCAGTTGGACAGGCTACAATGAGCAGTTCTTC. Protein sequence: CASWTGYNEQFF.